This T cell receptor beta chain was obtained from a study of post-analysis software for immune sequencing data. Study as a whole: Relapsing-remitting, secondary progressive and progressive-relapsing multiple sclerosis were all included among the disease courses.

The study, taken as a whole, reports: Normalized Chao1 diversity in multiple sclerosis patients fell significantly below that of controls. The study found TRBV5-6, TRBV5-1 and TRBV20-1 among 4 or 5 TRBV segments more frequent in patients than controls.

Included in the TCR beta cDNA libraries were unique molecular identifiers. Using its own MiXCR run on the PCR reads, TCRdb lists one record per CDR3 protein. The table shows a few hundred thousand distinct CDR3 sequences, with 30% to 45% occurring only once. About this clonotype: Antigen unknown. One end of the junction fails to match germline, which may point to a read error.

In germline, CDR1 is LGHNA, CDR2 YNFKEQ. There are 17 residues in the CDR3. V usage is TRBV4-2 and J usage is TRBJ1-3; D remains ambiguous. Input material: blood. This TCR derives from a girl between 5 and 17 years old with multiple sclerosis. CDR3 sequence (DNA): TGTGCCAGCGGCCAAGCGCGGGGATTCGGTCCACGAAACACCATATATTTT. Residues: CASGQARGFGPRNTIYF.